This T cell receptor (beta chain) emerged from a study of PD-1 blockade in mismatch repair-deficient tumors. Study context: Enrolled about 2012-2017, patients had progressing, pretreated mismatch repair-deficient cancers of about a dozen types.

The J segment lost 4 bases and the V segment lost 3 bases, leaving 8 bases of the junction unmatched. The length of the CDR3 is 15 residues. From germline, CDR1 is SEHNR and CDR2 FQNEAQ (reference sequence). This clone was seen once. Its antigen is not identified. Study results and limitations: Rapid post-treatment expansion, then contraction, generally preceding radiologic response, marked tumor-resident clones.

TCRdb keeps only in-frame clones here, not all; method: immunoSEQ multiplex PCR. The table lists roughly 40,000 clones, 85% of them singletons. TCR sequencing covered a few patients who responded to pembrolizumab. This sequence originates from an adult with mismatch repair-deficient cancer. The source material was peripheral blood, sampled about 76 weeks after starting pembrolizumab. The chain joins TRBV7-9 to TRBJ2-5; 7 nucleotides align to TRBD2. CDR3 protein: CASSFDGGSGETQYF. Here the CDR3 DNA reads TGTGCCAGCAGCTTTGATGGCGGGAGTGGAGAGACCCAGTACTTC.